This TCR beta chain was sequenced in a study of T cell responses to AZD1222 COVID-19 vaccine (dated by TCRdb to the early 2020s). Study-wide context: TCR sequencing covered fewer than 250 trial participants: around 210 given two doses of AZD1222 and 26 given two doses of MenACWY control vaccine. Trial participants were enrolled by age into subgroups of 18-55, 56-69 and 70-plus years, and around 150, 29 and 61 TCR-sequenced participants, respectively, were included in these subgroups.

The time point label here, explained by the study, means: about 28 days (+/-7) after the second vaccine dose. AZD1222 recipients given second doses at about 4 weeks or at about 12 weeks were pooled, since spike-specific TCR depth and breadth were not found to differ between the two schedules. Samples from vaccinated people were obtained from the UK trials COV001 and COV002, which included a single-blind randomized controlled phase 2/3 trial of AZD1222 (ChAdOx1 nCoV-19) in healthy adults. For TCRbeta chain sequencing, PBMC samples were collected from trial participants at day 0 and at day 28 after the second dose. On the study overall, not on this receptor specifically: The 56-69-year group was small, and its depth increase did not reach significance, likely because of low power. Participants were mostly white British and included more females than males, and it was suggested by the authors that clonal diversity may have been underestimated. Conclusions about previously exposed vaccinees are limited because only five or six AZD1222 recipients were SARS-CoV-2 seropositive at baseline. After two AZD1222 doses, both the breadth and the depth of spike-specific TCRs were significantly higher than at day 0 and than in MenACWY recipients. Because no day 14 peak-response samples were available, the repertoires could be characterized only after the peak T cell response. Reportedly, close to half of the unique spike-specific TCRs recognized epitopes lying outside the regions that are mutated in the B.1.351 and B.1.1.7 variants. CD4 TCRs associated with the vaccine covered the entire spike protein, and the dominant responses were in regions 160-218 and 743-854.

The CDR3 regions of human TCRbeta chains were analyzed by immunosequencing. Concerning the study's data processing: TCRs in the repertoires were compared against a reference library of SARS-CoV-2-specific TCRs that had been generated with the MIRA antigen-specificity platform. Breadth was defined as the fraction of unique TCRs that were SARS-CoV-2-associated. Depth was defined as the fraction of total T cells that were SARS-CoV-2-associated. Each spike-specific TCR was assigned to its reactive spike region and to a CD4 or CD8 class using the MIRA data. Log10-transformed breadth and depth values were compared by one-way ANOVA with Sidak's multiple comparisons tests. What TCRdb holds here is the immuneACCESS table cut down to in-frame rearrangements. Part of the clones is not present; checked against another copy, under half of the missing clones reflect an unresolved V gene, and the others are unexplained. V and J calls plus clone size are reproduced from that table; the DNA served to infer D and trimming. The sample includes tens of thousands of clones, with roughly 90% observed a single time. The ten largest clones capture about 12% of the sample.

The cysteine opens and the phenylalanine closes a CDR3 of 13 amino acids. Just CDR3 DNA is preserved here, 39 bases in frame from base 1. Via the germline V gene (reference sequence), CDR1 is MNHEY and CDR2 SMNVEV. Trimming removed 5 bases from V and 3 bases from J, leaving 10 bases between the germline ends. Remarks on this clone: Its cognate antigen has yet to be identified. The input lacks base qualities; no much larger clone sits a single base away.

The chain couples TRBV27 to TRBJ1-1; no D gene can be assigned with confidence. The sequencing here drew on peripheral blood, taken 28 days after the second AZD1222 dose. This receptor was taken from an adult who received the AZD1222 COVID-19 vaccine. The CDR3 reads CASSHDPDTEAFF. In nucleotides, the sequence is TGTGCCAGCAGTCATGACCCCGACACTGAAGCTTTCTTT.